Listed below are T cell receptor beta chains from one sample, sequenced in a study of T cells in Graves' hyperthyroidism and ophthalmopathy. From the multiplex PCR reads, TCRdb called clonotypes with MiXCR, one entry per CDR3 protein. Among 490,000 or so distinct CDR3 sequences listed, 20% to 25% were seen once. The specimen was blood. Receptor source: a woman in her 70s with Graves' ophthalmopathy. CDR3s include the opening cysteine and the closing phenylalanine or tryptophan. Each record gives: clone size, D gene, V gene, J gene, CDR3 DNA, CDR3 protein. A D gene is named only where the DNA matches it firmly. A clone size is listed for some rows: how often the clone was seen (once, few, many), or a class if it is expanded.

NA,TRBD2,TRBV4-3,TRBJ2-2,TGCGCCAGCAGCCAAGATCTCGCTAGCGGGAGGGGCACCGGGGAGCTGTTTTTT,CASSQDLASGRGTGELFF
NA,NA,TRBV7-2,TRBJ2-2,TGTGCCAGCAGCTTCATCACGGGGGCTGGCGGGGAGCTGTTTTTT,CASSFITGAGGELFF
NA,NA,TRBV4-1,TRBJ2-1,TGCGCCAGCAGCCAACTTGTCCCCTTCCGGGTACCTGGGCAGTTCTTC,CASSQLVPFRVPGQFF
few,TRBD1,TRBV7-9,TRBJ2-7,TGTGCCAGCAGCTCGCCCCCATGGGGACAGACTTACGAGCAGTACTTC,CASSSPPWGQTYEQYF
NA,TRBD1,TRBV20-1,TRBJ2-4,TGCAGTGCACCTCGCACAGGGGCTGCCAAAAACATTCAGTACTTC,CSAPRTGAAKNIQYF
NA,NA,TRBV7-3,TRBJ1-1,TGTGCCAGCAGCCCACTCGCGACCTTCGACACCTCCTACACTAAAGCTTTCTTT,CASSPLATFDTSYTKAFF
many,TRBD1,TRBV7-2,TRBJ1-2,TGTGCCAGCAGCCTTTCGGGACAGGTCTCGGGTGGCTACACCTTC,CASSLSGQVSGGYTF
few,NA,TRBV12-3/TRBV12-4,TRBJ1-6,TGTGCCAGCAGCACCGGGACTCAAACTTCACCCCTCCACTTT,CASSTGTQTSPLHF
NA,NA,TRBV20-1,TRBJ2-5,TGCAGTGCCCCCCACCAGGGAGGGGGAGAGACCCAGTACTTC,CSAPHQGGGETQYF
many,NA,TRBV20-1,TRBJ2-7,TGCAGTGCTAGAGATCTCGCGTTGGCGGAAAGCTCCTACGAGCAGTACTTC,CSARDLALAESSYEQYF
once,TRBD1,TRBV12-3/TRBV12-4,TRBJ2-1,TGTGCCAGCAGCTTAGGACAGGGTAGGAGTGGGCAGTTCTTC,CASSLGQGRSGQFF
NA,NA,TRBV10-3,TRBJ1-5,TGTGCCATCAGTGACAGGGGAGGCGGCAATCAGCCCCAGCATTTT,CAISDRGGGNQPQHF
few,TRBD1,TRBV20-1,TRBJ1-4,TGCAGTGCTGGACAGGGGGCGGATGAAAAACTGTTTTTT,CSAGQGADEKLFF
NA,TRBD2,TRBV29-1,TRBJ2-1,TGCAGCGTCGAGCGGGAATCCTACAATGAGCAGTTCTTC,CSVERESYNEQFF
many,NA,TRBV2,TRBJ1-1,TGTGCCAGCGGAGTGGAGAGAGGTGAAGCTTTCTTT,CASGVERGEAFF
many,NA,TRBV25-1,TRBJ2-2,TGTGCCAGCAGGGGCCGCGGCCCTAACACCGGGGAGCTGTTTTTT,CASRGRGPNTGELFF
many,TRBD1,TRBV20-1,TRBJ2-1,TGCAGTGCTATAAATCGGGACAGGGGGCGCGATGAGCAGTTCTTC,CSAINRDRGRDEQFF
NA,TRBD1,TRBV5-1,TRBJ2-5,TGCGCCAGCAGCTTCGGACAGGATCACCAACAAGAGACCCAGTACTTC,CASSFGQDHQQETQYF
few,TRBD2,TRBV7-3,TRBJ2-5,TGTGCCAGCAGCCGAGGACTAGCGGGAGCTCAAGAGACCCAGTACTTC,CASSRGLAGAQETQYF
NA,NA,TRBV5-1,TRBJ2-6,TGCGCCAGCAGCTCGACGGGGTACTCTGGGGCCAACGTCCTGACTTTC,CASSSTGYSGANVLTF
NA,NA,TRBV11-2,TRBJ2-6,TGTGCCAGCAGCTTAGAGTCAGGAATGGGATACTCTGGGGCCAACGTCCTGACTTTC,CASSLESGMGYSGANVLTF
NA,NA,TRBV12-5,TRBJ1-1,TGTGCTAGTGGTTGGGCGGCAGCCACTGAAGCTTTCTTT,CASGWAAATEAFF
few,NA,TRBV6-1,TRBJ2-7,TGTGCCACCTCCCTGTCATCGGGAGATCTCAGTGAGCAGTACTTC,CATSLSSGDLSEQYF
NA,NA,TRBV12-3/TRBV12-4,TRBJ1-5,TGTGCCAGCAGTTTAAGTCGGGGGTATCAGCCCCAGCATTTT,CASSLSRGYQPQHF
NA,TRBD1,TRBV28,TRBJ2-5,TGTGCCAGCAGTTTGCCTGGACAGGGGGGCGAGACCCAGTACTTC,CASSLPGQGGETQYF
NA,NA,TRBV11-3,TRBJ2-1,TGTGCCAGCAGCTTAGTTACTACGGCGCACTACAATGAGCAGTTCTTC,CASSLVTTAHYNEQFF
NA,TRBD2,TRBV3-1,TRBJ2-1,TGTGCCAGCAGCCAAGACGGGGCTAGCGGGAGATTGAATGAGCAGTTCTTC,CASSQDGASGRLNEQFF
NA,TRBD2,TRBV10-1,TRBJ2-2,TGCGCCAGCAGTTACCTGACTAGCGGTCCCGGGGAGCTGTTTTTT,CASSYLTSGPGELFF
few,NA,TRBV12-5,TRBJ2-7,TGTGCTAGTGGTGCTCCTCAAGGGGCTTCCTACGAGCAGTACTTC,CASGAPQGASYEQYF
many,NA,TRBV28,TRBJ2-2,TGTGCCAGCAGAGGGACGGGGAACACCGGGGAGCTGTTTTTT,CASRGTGNTGELFF
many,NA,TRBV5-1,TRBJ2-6,TGCGCCAGCAGCTTGGGAGCAGGGGGGGCCAACGTCCTGACTTTC,CASSLGAGGANVLTF
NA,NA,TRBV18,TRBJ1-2,TGTGCCAGCTCACCACCAGGGGACTATGGCTACACCTTC,CASSPPGDYGYTF
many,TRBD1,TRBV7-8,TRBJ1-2,TGTGCCAGCAGCAATGGACAGGGACTTTATGGCTACACCTTC,CASSNGQGLYGYTF
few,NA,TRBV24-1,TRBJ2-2,TGTGCCACCAGTGACGACGGAATAGGAGGATTAACCGGGGAGCTGTTTTTT,CATSDDGIGGLTGELFF
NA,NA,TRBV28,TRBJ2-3,TGTGCCAGCAGTGCAAGACTAGGAGGCACAGATACGCAGTATTTT,CASSARLGGTDTQYF
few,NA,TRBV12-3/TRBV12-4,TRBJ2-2,TGTGCCAGCAGCCCCACGCCAGTTATCCCCGGGGAGCTGTTTTTT,CASSPTPVIPGELFF
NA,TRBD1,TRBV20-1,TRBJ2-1,TGCAGTGCTAGCGCCGGGACAGGGGACAATGAGCAGTTCTTC,CSASAGTGDNEQFF
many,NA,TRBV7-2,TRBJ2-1,TGTGCCAGCAGCCCCCACCCCGTTCCGGATGAGCAGTTCTTC,CASSPHPVPDEQFF
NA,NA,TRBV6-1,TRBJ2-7,TGTGCCAGCAGCCAATTCCCTATCCCTACGGGTGAGCAGTACTTC,CASSQFPIPTGEQYF
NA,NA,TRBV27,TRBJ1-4,TGTGCCAGCAGTTTAAGGGTCACTAATGAAAAACTGTTTTTT,CASSLRVTNEKLFF
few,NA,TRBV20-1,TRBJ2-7,TGCAGTGCAACCCCGGAAACTAACGGTCGCGAGCAGTACTTC,CSATPETNGREQYF
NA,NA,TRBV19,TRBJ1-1,TGTGCCAGTAGTTCACCCAATCAGGTTCGAACTTTCTTT,CASSSPNQVRTFF